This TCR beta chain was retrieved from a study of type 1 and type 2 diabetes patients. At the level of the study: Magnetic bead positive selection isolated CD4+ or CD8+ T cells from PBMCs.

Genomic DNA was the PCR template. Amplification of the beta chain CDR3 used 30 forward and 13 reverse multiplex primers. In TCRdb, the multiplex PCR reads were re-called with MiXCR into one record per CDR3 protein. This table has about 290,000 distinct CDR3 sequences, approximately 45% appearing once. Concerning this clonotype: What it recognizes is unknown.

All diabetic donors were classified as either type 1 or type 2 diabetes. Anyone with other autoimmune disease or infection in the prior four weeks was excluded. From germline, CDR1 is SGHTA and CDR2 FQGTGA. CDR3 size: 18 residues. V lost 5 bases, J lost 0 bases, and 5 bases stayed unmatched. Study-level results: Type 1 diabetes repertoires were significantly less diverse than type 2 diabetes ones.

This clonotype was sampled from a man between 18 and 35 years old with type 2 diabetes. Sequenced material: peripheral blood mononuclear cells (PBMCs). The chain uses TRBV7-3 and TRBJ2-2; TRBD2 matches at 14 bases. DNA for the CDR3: TGTGCCAGCAGCCCAAGACTAGCGGGGGGGGCGAACACCGGGGAGCTGTTTTTT. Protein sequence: CASSPRLAGGANTGELFF.